This paragraph reports one TCR beta chain. In making TCR beta libraries, quantitative 5'-RACE with molecular barcodes was used. Each CDR3 protein gets one entry after TCRdb re-called the 5' RACE reads with MiXCR. The table lists around 160,000 distinct CDR3 sequences, approximately 10% of them singletons. This entry is derived from a study of CD8 T cells in ankylosing spondylitis. Per the germline V gene, CDR1 is SGHAT and CDR2 is FQNNGV. The CDR3 length is 18 residues. V lost 3 bases and J lost 5; bases outside the gene matches: 10. The sample taken for sequencing was blood, either unsorted or a sorted T cell fraction (not recorded which). The rearrangement joins TRBV11-2 to TRBJ2-3; 14 bases match TRBD2. The receptor's source is a male donor with ankylosing spondylitis or in good health (not recorded which). This chain's CDR3 is CASSLSGLAGGFGDTQYF. The CDR3 nucleotides read TGTGCCAGCAGCTTGTCTGGACTAGCGGGGGGATTCGGAGATACGCAGTATTTT.